Listed below are T cell receptor beta chains from one sample, sequenced in a study of T cells in Graves' hyperthyroidism and ophthalmopathy. TCRdb analysed the multiplex PCR reads with MiXCR anew, one entry per CDR3 protein. The data hold roughly 100,000 distinct CDR3 sequences, with 51% observed a single time. Sequenced: blood. All receptors derive from a woman aged 40 to 50 with Graves' hyperthyroidism. CDR3s include the opening cysteine and the closing phenylalanine or tryptophan. The D gene is left open where the match is weak. Clone size is not always given. Where it is, it says once, few, many or a class for expanded clones.

V,size,D,J,DNA,CDR3
TRBV29-1,.,.,TRBJ2-5,TGCAGCTCGACAGTGCAGACCCAGTACTTC,CSSTVQTQYF
TRBV9,.,.,TRBJ1-2,TGTGCCAGCAGCCCAGCCGGGGAGAATCTCTATGGCTACACCTTC,CASSPAGENLYGYTF
TRBV5-1,few,.,TRBJ2-3,TGCGCCAGCAGCTTTAAGCGGGATACGCAGTATTTT,CASSFKRDTQYF
TRBV9,many,.,TRBJ1-4,TGTGCCAGCAGAGGTGAAGGGGGGGACGAAAAACTGTTTTTT,CASRGEGGDEKLFF
TRBV6-5,.,.,TRBJ1-3,TGTGCCAGCAGTTACCGGGGGACAAGTGGAAACACCATATATTTT,CASSYRGTSGNTIYF
TRBV20-1,many,TRBD2,TRBJ2-5,TGCAGTGCTGGACGGGGGGGACTAGCGGGAGGGCCTTTGCTAGAGACCCAGTACTTC,CSAGRGGLAGGPLLETQYF
TRBV29-1,.,TRBD1,TRBJ1-2,TGCAGCCTACCGGGACAGGGGTATGGCTACACCTTC,CSLPGQGYGYTF
TRBV20-1,many,.,TRBJ1-5,TGCAGTTGGGGGCAGGGGAGCAATCAGCCCCAGCATTTT,CSWGQGSNQPQHF
TRBV7-9,.,.,TRBJ1-3,TGTGCCAGCAGCGTAGAGGACGGAGCCTCTGGAAACACCATATATTTT,CASSVEDGASGNTIYF
TRBV9,.,.,TRBJ2-7,TGTGCCAGCAGAGACCATACTAGTATCACCTACGAGCAGTACTTC,CASRDHTSITYEQYF
TRBV11-3,.,.,TRBJ1-1,TGTGCCAGCAGCTTAGAGTACAGGACCGGTGAAGCTTTCTTT,CASSLEYRTGEAFF
TRBV9,once,.,TRBJ1-6,TGTGCCAGCAGCGCAACGGACGGTAATCCACCCCTCCACTTT,CASSATDGNPPLHF
TRBV6-1,many,.,TRBJ2-5,TGTGCCAGCAGGGGCGCGGCGAAGGTAGAGACCCAGTACTTC,CASRGAAKVETQYF
TRBV2,many,.,TRBJ1-4,TGTGCCAGCACTAGGGCGACTGAAAAACTGTTTTTT,CASTRATEKLFF
TRBV7-2,.,TRBD1,TRBJ2-7,TGTGCCAGCAGCGTCCTAACAGGGGACTCCTACGAGCAGTACTTC,CASSVLTGDSYEQYF
TRBV2,.,TRBD2,TRBJ2-2,TGTGCCAGCATAGGTAGCGGGAGAACCGGGGAGCTGTTTTTT,CASIGSGRTGELFF
TRBV15,.,.,TRBJ1-1,TGTGCCACCAGCAGATTCCTCACTGAAGCTTTCTTT,CATSRFLTEAFF
TRBV9,.,TRBD2,TRBJ2-5,TGTGCCAGCAGGGCCGGGACTAGTGGATGGGAGACCCAGTACTTC,CASRAGTSGWETQYF
TRBV5-8,many,TRBD1,TRBJ1-4,TGTGCCAGCAGCTGGACAGGGGGGCTTAATGAAAAACTGTTTTTT,CASSWTGGLNEKLFF
TRBV6-1,many,.,TRBJ2-7,TGTGCCAGCAGTGTACTCTCCTACGAGCAGTACTTC,CASSVLSYEQYF
TRBV13,.,.,TRBJ1-5,TGTGCCAGCAGTGTTACAGGGCTTCAGCCCCAGCATTTT,CASSVTGLQPQHF
TRBV7-2,many,TRBD2,TRBJ2-5,TGTGCCAGCAGCTTATCACTAGCGGAAGAGACCCAGTACTTC,CASSLSLAEETQYF